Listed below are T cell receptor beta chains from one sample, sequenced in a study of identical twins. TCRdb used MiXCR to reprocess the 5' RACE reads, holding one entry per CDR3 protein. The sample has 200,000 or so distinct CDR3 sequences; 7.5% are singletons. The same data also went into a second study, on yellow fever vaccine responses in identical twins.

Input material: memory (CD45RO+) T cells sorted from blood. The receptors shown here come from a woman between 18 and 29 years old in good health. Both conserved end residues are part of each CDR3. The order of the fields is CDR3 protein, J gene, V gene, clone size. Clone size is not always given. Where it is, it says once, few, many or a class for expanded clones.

cdr3_aa: CSASPGLAEETQYF
j_call: TRBJ2-5
v_call: TRBV20-1
clone_size: many

cdr3_aa: CASRSYDRGPSTF
j_call: TRBJ1-2
v_call: TRBV12-3/TRBV12-4
clone_size: many

cdr3_aa: CASSPTVNYGYTF
j_call: TRBJ1-2
v_call: TRBV12-3/TRBV12-4
clone_size: many

cdr3_aa: CSAWTGSYEQYF
j_call: TRBJ2-7
v_call: TRBV20-1
clone_size: many

cdr3_aa: CASSQNFEAFF
j_call: TRBJ1-1
v_call: TRBV12-3/TRBV12-4
clone_size: .

cdr3_aa: CASRVGGAYETQYF
j_call: TRBJ2-5
v_call: TRBV5-6
clone_size: .

cdr3_aa: CASSPAYKNTEAFF
j_call: TRBJ1-1
v_call: TRBV12-3/TRBV12-4
clone_size: many

cdr3_aa: CATSDAGGTEAFF
j_call: TRBJ1-1
v_call: TRBV24-1
clone_size: many

cdr3_aa: CASSDDGQGRTEAFF
j_call: TRBJ1-1
v_call: TRBV5-1
clone_size: few

cdr3_aa: CASSFEPTLFDEQFF
j_call: TRBJ2-1
v_call: TRBV28
clone_size: few

cdr3_aa: CASSISGGASTGELFF
j_call: TRBJ2-2
v_call: TRBV11-2
clone_size: few

cdr3_aa: CASSSTGGLDYGYTF
j_call: TRBJ1-2
v_call: TRBV6-5
clone_size: .

cdr3_aa: CSATSFNPGNIQYF
j_call: TRBJ2-4
v_call: TRBV20-1
clone_size: few

cdr3_aa: CATSNSGIGQETQYF
j_call: TRBJ2-5
v_call: TRBV15
clone_size: few

cdr3_aa: CSAISEPYGYTF
j_call: TRBJ1-2
v_call: TRBV20-1
clone_size: .

cdr3_aa: CASNRLMGYGYTF
j_call: TRBJ1-2
v_call: TRBV9
clone_size: .

cdr3_aa: CASQLTGVRETQYF
j_call: TRBJ2-5
v_call: TRBV12-3/TRBV12-4
clone_size: many

cdr3_aa: CASSQEIGETQYF
j_call: TRBJ2-5
v_call: TRBV14
clone_size: .

cdr3_aa: CASSPLAEQFF
j_call: TRBJ2-1
v_call: TRBV5-5
clone_size: few

cdr3_aa: CASSSFYEQYF
j_call: TRBJ2-7
v_call: TRBV12-3/TRBV12-4
clone_size: many

cdr3_aa: CASSLELGLAGGKTQYF
j_call: TRBJ2-5
v_call: TRBV11-2
clone_size: few

cdr3_aa: CASSLGRTGSVYEQYF
j_call: TRBJ2-7
v_call: TRBV11-1
clone_size: .

cdr3_aa: CASSPQSTGGSETQYF
j_call: TRBJ2-5
v_call: TRBV5-1
clone_size: .

cdr3_aa: CASSPLFSGRLYEQYF
j_call: TRBJ2-7
v_call: TRBV12-3/TRBV12-4
clone_size: many

cdr3_aa: CASGTSVLSGELFF
j_call: TRBJ2-2
v_call: TRBV6-2/TRBV6-3
clone_size: many

cdr3_aa: CASSSAVAGGTDTQYF
j_call: TRBJ2-3
v_call: TRBV7-2
clone_size: .

cdr3_aa: CASSLNKGETQYF
j_call: TRBJ2-5
v_call: TRBV12-3/TRBV12-4
clone_size: many

cdr3_aa: CSVGVGGDTGELFF
j_call: TRBJ2-2
v_call: TRBV29-1
clone_size: many

cdr3_aa: CASTERNTEAFF
j_call: TRBJ1-1
v_call: TRBV10-3
clone_size: .

cdr3_aa: CASSLFQGAREQYF
j_call: TRBJ2-7
v_call: TRBV7-2
clone_size: .

cdr3_aa: CSVRGLACTVNEQFF
j_call: TRBJ2-1
v_call: TRBV29-1
clone_size: .

cdr3_aa: CASSLVKGWEQFF
j_call: TRBJ2-1
v_call: TRBV7-2
clone_size: .

cdr3_aa: CASSFDRGSGELFF
j_call: TRBJ2-2
v_call: TRBV6-5
clone_size: .

cdr3_aa: CASSNSYEQYF
j_call: TRBJ2-7
v_call: TRBV12-3/TRBV12-4
clone_size: many

cdr3_aa: CASLRHGSDTQYF
j_call: TRBJ2-3
v_call: TRBV12-3/TRBV12-4
clone_size: many

cdr3_aa: CSVGLGAREETQYF
j_call: TRBJ2-5
v_call: TRBV29-1
clone_size: .

cdr3_aa: CASSLGETTGELFF
j_call: TRBJ2-2
v_call: TRBV11-3
clone_size: few

cdr3_aa: CASSLVIRGSFDEQFF
j_call: TRBJ2-1
v_call: TRBV5-1
clone_size: many

cdr3_aa: CASSSRGQGNTGELFF
j_call: TRBJ2-2
v_call: TRBV5-4
clone_size: few

cdr3_aa: CASSDSGTLNSPLHF
j_call: TRBJ1-6
v_call: TRBV2
clone_size: many

cdr3_aa: CASRKAGDRIYEQYF
j_call: TRBJ2-7
v_call: TRBV6-1
clone_size: .

cdr3_aa: CASSFGELQPQHF
j_call: TRBJ1-5
v_call: TRBV28
clone_size: .

cdr3_aa: CASSFGRGRDGELFF
j_call: TRBJ2-2
v_call: TRBV5-1
clone_size: few

cdr3_aa: CASSQPLGPRRTNEQFF
j_call: TRBJ2-1
v_call: TRBV23-1
clone_size: .

cdr3_aa: CATSDSAGGGSYNEQFF
j_call: TRBJ2-1
v_call: TRBV24-1
clone_size: many

cdr3_aa: CASSSTGTSGRDEQFF
j_call: TRBJ2-1
v_call: TRBV7-9
clone_size: few

cdr3_aa: CATRPGGSTYNEQLF
j_call: TRBJ2-1
v_call: TRBV24-1
clone_size: .

cdr3_aa: CASSRSLGTVNTEAFF
j_call: TRBJ1-1
v_call: TRBV3-1
clone_size: .

cdr3_aa: CASSLAQGGGFTDTQYF
j_call: TRBJ2-3
v_call: TRBV7-2
clone_size: few

cdr3_aa: CSARDKSSDTQYF
j_call: TRBJ2-3
v_call: TRBV20-1
clone_size: .

cdr3_aa: CASSYEGTSLYF
j_call: TRBJ2-3
v_call: TRBV6-2/TRBV6-3
clone_size: .